These 27 T cell receptor beta chains originate from one sample sequenced in a study of radiation and T cells in renal cell carcinoma. The protocol was immunoSEQ multiplex PCR, while the TCRdb copy is restricted to in-frame clones and leaves out a portion. This table holds around 94,000 clones, around four fifths found once. Time point defined: blood 4 weeks post-SBRT, at nephrectomy. Specified treatment: 15 Gy SBRT to primary tumor, nephrectomy 4 weeks later. The starting material was blood, obtained from a patient whose treatment included radiotherapy and nephrectomy. The receptors were sampled from a man in his fifties or sixties with renal cell carcinoma.

The gene calls are TRBV30 and TRBJ1-1, with D hard to call. Germline V lookup: CDR1 GTSNPN, CDR2 SVGIG (reference sequence). V dropped 3 bases and J dropped 0 bases, with 8 bases sitting between them. The CDR3 sequence is 13 residues long. Here the CDR3 DNA reads TGTGCCTGGAGCCGACCGGTGAACACTGAAGCTTTCTTT. It codes for CAWSRPVNTEAFF.

V gene TRBV19 combines with J gene TRBJ2-7; weak D call: TRBD1 (5 bases). Trimming stripped 2 bases from V and 2 bases from J, with 7 bases between. Germline values: CDR1 LNHDA, CDR2 SQIVND (reference sequence). The CDR3 loop spans 13 amino acids. Here the CDR3 reads CASSIQGTYEQYF. CDR3 nucleotide sequence: TGTGCCAGTAGTATACAGGGCACCTACGAGCAGTACTTC.

V usage is TRBV18 and J usage is TRBJ2-2; D not certain. Trimming took 5 bases from V and 7 from J, leaving 8 bases between them. Germline CDR1 KGHSH, CDR2 LQKENI. This CDR3 is built from 12 residues. The CDR3 protein is CASSIGHGELFF. CDR3 sequence (DNA): TGTGCCAGCTCAATTGGGCACGGGGAGCTGTTTTTT.

V and J are TRBV5-4 and TRBJ2-2, with TRBD2 identical over 7 bases. The CDR3 sequence is 16 residues long. V lost 4 bases to trimming and J lost 1 base; unmatched junction nucleotides: 7. Germline assignment: CDR1 SGHNT and CDR2 YYREEE (reference sequence). CDR3 nucleotides: TGTGCCAGCAGCGGCGGCGCTAGCGGGAACACCGGGGAGCTGTTTTTT. Amino acid sequence: CASSGGASGNTGELFF.

This clone was seen only once. The chain recombines TRBV25-1 with TRBJ2-5, with D possibly called TRBD1 or TRBD2 (5 bases each). This CDR3 contains 15 residues. V was clipped by 5 bases and J by 5 bases, with 18 bases between them. Germline V gene lookup returns CDR1 MGHDK and CDR2 SYGVNS. This CDR3 is CASSSPGNWRETQYF. For the CDR3, the DNA is TGTGCCAGCAGTTCCCCAGGGAACTGGAGGGAGACCCAGTACTTC.

This clone was seen more than once but under ten times. The gene calls are TRBV6-5 and TRBJ1-3, with D tentatively TRBD1 (5 bases). Germline V gene data show CDR1 as MNHEY and CDR2 as SVGAGI. V was shortened by 2 bases and J by 2 bases, with 10 bases between the two germline ends. The CDR3 has 15 amino acids. Here the CDR3 reads CASSYRGRAGNTIYF. The CDR3 nucleotides read TGTGCCAGCAGTTACCGGGGGAGGGCTGGAAACACCATATATTTT.

The rearrangement links TRBV4-1 to TRBJ1-1; a possible D gene is TRBD1 (6 bases). The V and J ends lost 1 base and 6 bases respectively, with 18 bases between them. The CDR3 runs to 16 residues. From germline, CDR1 is MGHRA and CDR2 YSYEKL. CDR3 DNA sequence: TGCGCCAGCAGCCAAGGTTCGGGGGGGGCGCTTGCTGAAGCTTTCTTT. Translated: CASSQGSGGALAEAFF.

The J gene is TRBJ2-1, the V gene TRBV6-5; 7 nucleotides agree with TRBD2. J gave up 4 bases and V 5 bases, and 5 bases lay outside the gene matches. Germline V CDR1 and CDR2: MNHEY, SVGAGI. The CDR3 consists of 14 residues. CDR3 protein: CASSTQGGYNEQFF. CDR3 bases: TGTGCCAGCAGTACCCAGGGAGGGTACAATGAGCAGTTCTTC.

The genes are TRBV5-1 and TRBJ2-3; D remains unclear. CDR3 length equals 11 residues. The germline CDR1 and CDR2 sequences are SGHRS and YFSETQ. V lost 0 bases, J lost 11 bases, and 7 bases lay in between. The CDR3 sequence is CASSLAVKQYF. The CDR3 DNA sequence: TGCGCCAGCAGCTTGGCGGTTAAGCAGTATTTT.

The J gene is TRBJ2-7, the V gene TRBV28, with 13 nucleotides matching TRBD2. CDR3 length: 17 residues. Trimming removed 4 bases from V and 3 bases from J; junction bases left unmatched: 9. Germline assignment: CDR1 MDHEN and CDR2 SYDVKM. The CDR3 coding sequence is TGTGCCAGCAGTTCACCGCGGACTAGCGGGGGCAACTACGAGCAGTACTTC. Protein sequence: CASSSPRTSGGNYEQYF.

The chain employs TRBV25-1 and TRBJ1-4, with 9 nucleotides matching TRBD1. The CDR3 contains 14 residues. CDR1 and CDR2 (germline): MGHDK, SYGVNS. V lost 6 bases, J lost 8 bases, and 7 bases stayed unmatched. CDR3 in amino acids: CASRRTGEGEKLFF. In DNA, the CDR3 is TGTGCCAGCAGAAGGACAGGGGAAGGGGAAAAACTGTTTTTT.

The genes are TRBV30 and TRBJ2-4; the D gene is possibly TRBD1 (5 bases). This CDR3 contains 11 residues. The V gene's germline CDR1 is GTSNPN and CDR2 SVGIG (reference sequence). V shed 3 bases and J shed 8 bases, with 8 bases lying between them. The CDR3 protein is CAWSWGDIQYF. CDR3 bases: TGTGCCTGGAGCTGGGGCGACATTCAGTACTTC.

The chain couples TRBV7-9 to TRBJ2-3, with D perhaps TRBD1 or TRBD2 (6 bases each). The germline gives CDR1 SEHNR, CDR2 FQNEAQ (reference sequence). Trimming pared 0 bases from V and 2 bases from J, leaving 15 bases between. There are 17 residues in the CDR3. CDR3 DNA sequence: TGTGCCAGCAGCTTAGCGGTCGGGGCGGGACACACAGATACGCAGTATTTT. Residues: CASSLAVGAGHTDTQYF.

The chain carries TRBV11-2 and TRBJ1-6; D possibly corresponds to TRBD1 (6 bases). The CDR3 contains 16 residues. Germline V CDR1 and CDR2: SGHAT, FQNNGV. V lost 4 bases and J 7 bases, leaving 17 bases between the germline ends. For the CDR3, the DNA is TGTGCCAGCAGCTCTCTGAGCAGGGGACTCAATTCACCCCTCCACTTT. Translated, it gives CASSSLSRGLNSPLHF.

This chain connects TRBV18 to TRBJ2-3, with 8 bases that match TRBD2. This CDR3 region has 17 residues. The germline V gene encodes CDR1 KGHSH and CDR2 LQKENI. V was pared by 7 bases and J by 1 base, with 13 bases of the junction left unmatched. The CDR3 is CASFTGTRMFCTDTQYF. The CDR3 DNA follows: TGTGCCAGCTTCACGGGGACTAGGATGTTTTGCACAGATACGCAGTATTTT.

The chain links TRBV27 to TRBJ2-7, with 8 nucleotides matching TRBD2. This CDR3 comprises 14 residues. Trimming at V came to 2 bases and at J to 3 bases, leaving 3 bases not matched to a gene. From germline, CDR1 is MNHEY and CDR2 SMNVEV (reference sequence). CDR3 nucleotides: TGTGCCAGCAGTTTACGGACTAGCATCTACGAGCAGTACTTC. Translation gives CASSLRTSIYEQYF.

This chain uses TRBV2 with TRBJ2-5; D is ambiguous. The germline V gene encodes CDR1 SNHLY and CDR2 FYNNEI. The CDR3 extends over 13 amino acids. Deletions cut 9 bases from V and 4 bases from J, with 15 bases between. CDR3 bases: TGTGCCAGTCAAGGACCGTATACAGAGACCCAGTACTTC. This codes for CASQGPYTETQYF.

V usage is TRBV2 and J usage is TRBJ2-1; 9 nucleotides agree with TRBD1. CDR1 and CDR2 from the germline V gene are SNHLY and FYNNEI. After removal of 7 bases from V and 8 bases from J, the junction contained 6 bases not matched to a gene. The CDR3 has 13 residues. The CDR3 DNA reads as TGTGCCAGCAAGGACAGGGGAGGGGATGAGCAGTTCTTC. Translation: CASKDRGGDEQFF.

The CDR3 coding sequence is TGTGCCAGCACTCGGGACTTCAACACCGGGGAGCTGTTTTTT. As protein: CASTRDFNTGELFF. This chain joins TRBV7-3 and TRBJ2-2, with TRBD2 as a possible D gene (6 bases). Germline V gene sequence: CDR1 SGHTA, CDR2 FQGTGA. With 7 bases removed from V and 2 bases from J, the gap between germline ends came to 11 bases. This CDR3 is 14 amino acids long.

The chain recombines TRBV5-1 with TRBJ2-7, with D possibly being TRBD2 (5 bases). The V gene lost 8 bases and the J gene lost 1 base, with 13 bases spanning the gap. CDR1 is SGHRS, CDR2 YFSETQ, per germline. The length of the CDR3 is 13 residues. The CDR3 bases are TGCGCCAGTCATAGCGTTGAATCCTACGAGCAGTACTTC. This translates into CASHSVESYEQYF. Based on the CDR3 plus reference TRBV5-1 and TRBJ2-7, the full variable domain is KAGVTQTPRYLIKTRGQQVTLSCSPISGHRSVSWYQQTPGQGLQFLFEYFSETQRNKGNFPGRFSGRQFSNSRSEMNVSTLELGDSALYLCASHSVESYEQYFGPGTRLTVT.

CDR3 amino acids: CASSLLGGSTDTQYF. The CDR3 bases are TGTGCCAGCAGTCTGCTGGGGGGGAGCACAGATACGCAGTATTTT. The chain recombines TRBV6-5 with TRBJ2-3; TRBD2 agrees at 7 bases. The CDR3 is 15 amino acids. Germline trimming cut 5 bases from V and 0 bases from J; bases unmatched to any gene: 5. Germline CDR1 and CDR2: MNHEY and SVGAGI.

V usage is TRBV7-3 and J usage is TRBJ2-5; maybe TRBD1 (5 bases). Germline loops: CDR1 SGHTA, CDR2 FQGTGA. Trimming took 4 bases from V and 4 from J, leaving 10 bases between them. The CDR3 length is 13 residues. The CDR3 DNA reads TGTGCCAGCAGCTCCGCCAGGGCAGAGACCCAGTACTTC. Translated: CASSSARAETQYF.

Here the CDR3 DNA reads TGTGCCAGCAGCTCCTGGGGCAGTAAGCCTACTAACTATGGCTACACCTTC. Translation: CASSSWGSKPTNYGYTF. The chain employs TRBV7-2 and TRBJ1-2; possible D gene TRBD1, 5 bases. Trimming removed 4 bases from V and 0 bases from J, with 18 bases in between. The germline CDR1 and CDR2 sequences are SGHTA and FQGNSA. CDR3 length: 17 amino acids.

The V and J genes are TRBV10-3 and TRBJ2-1; TRBD2 matches at 8 bases. CDR1 is ENHRY and CDR2 is SYGVKD in the germline V gene. V dropped 7 bases and J dropped 2; count of bases not matched to a gene: 7. The CDR3 length is 15 residues. CDR3 sequence reads: CAIMDTSGTYNEQFF. The CDR3 coding sequence is TGTGCCATCATGGATACTAGCGGTACCTACAATGAGCAGTTCTTC.

J is TRBJ2-7 and V is TRBV2, with 11 positions matching TRBD2. The CDR3 extends over 14 amino acids. Germline V gene sequence: CDR1 SNHLY, CDR2 FYNNEI. V was clipped by 11 bases and J by 3 bases; unmatched bases: 9. CDR3 bases: TGTGCCGGGAGATTTACTAGCGGGGGCTACGAGCAGTACTTC. This encodes CAGRFTSGGYEQYF.

The rearrangement joins TRBV6-1 to TRBJ1-3; tentative D call: TRBD1 (6 bases). V lost 5 bases and J 3 bases, leaving 14 bases between the germline ends. Germline loops: CDR1 MNHNS, CDR2 SASEGT. The CDR3 contains 15 residues. CDR3 residues: CASSTIDRLGNTIYF. CDR3 nucleotides: TGTGCCAGCAGTACGATTGACAGGCTTGGAAACACCATATATTTT.

This sequence joins TRBV6-5 and TRBJ1-1; 7 bases fit TRBD1. This CDR3 spans 12 amino acids. V dropped 4 bases and J dropped 8; count of bases not matched to a gene: 4. Germline CDR1 and CDR2: MNHEY and SVGAGI. The CDR3 sequence: CASSLQGREAFF. The CDR3 nucleotides are TGTGCCAGCAGTTTACAGGGGCGGGAAGCTTTCTTT.